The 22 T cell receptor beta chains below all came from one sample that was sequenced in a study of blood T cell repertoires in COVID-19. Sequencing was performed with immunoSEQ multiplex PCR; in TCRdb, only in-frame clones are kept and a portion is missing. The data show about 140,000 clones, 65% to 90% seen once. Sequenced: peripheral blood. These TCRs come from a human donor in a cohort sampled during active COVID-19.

In DNA, the CDR3 is TGTGCCAGCGAGCGAGCGGGAGGTTCAATGGAGACCCAGTACTTC. Translating it yields CASERAGGSMETQYF. V is TRBV7-9 and J is TRBJ2-5; the match to TRBD2 covers 9 bases. This CDR3 region has 15 residues. Germline-derived CDR1 and CDR2 are SEHNR and FQNEAQ (reference sequence). The V segment lost 8 bases and the J segment 5 bases; nucleotides outside the gene matches: 12.

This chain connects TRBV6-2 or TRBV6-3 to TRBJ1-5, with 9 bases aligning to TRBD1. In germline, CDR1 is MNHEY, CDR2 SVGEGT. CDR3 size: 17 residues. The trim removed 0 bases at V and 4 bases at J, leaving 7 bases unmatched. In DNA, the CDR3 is TGTGCCAGCAGTTACTCGATCCCGGGGACAGGGAATCAGCCCCAGCATTTT. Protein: CASSYSIPGTGNQPQHF.

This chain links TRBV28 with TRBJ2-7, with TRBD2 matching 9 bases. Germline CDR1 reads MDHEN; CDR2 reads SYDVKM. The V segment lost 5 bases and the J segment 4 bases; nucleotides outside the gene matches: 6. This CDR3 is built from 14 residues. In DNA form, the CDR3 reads TGTGCCAGCAGTGCACTGGGACTAGCATACGAGCAGTACTTC. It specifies CASSALGLAYEQYF.

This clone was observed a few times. As DNA, the CDR3 is TGTGCCAGCAGTTACCTGTTCCTCCAGAGGGCACAAGAGACCCAGTACTTC. It yields the protein CASSYLFLQRAQETQYF. The chain joins TRBV6-7 to TRBJ2-5, with D maybe TRBD2 (5 bases). TRBV6-7 is an ORF, and what it does is uncertain. This CDR3 contains 17 residues. The germline V and J ends were trimmed by 2 bases and 2 bases, with 18 bases remaining between them.

The CDR3 coding sequence is TGTGCCAGCAGTTTGTTTAGTCATGGCTACACCTTC. Its protein product is CASSLFSHGYTF. This chain joins TRBV28 and TRBJ1-2; D is ambiguous. The germline CDR1 and CDR2 sequences are MDHEN and SYDVKM. The CDR3 is made up of 12 amino acids. The V gene lost 3 bases and the J gene lost 6 bases, with 8 bases spanning the gap.

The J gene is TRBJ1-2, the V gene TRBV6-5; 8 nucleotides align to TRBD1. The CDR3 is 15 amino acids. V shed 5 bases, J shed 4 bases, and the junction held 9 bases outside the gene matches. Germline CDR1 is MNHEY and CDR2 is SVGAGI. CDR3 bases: TGTGCCAGCAGTCCAAGACAGGGGACCGCCTATGGCTACACCTTC. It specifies CASSPRQGTAYGYTF.

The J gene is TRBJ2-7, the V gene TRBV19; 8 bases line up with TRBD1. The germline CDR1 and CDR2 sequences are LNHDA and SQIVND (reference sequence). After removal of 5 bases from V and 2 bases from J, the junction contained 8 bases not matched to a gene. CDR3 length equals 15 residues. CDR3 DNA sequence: TGTGCCAGTAGTCTCCCAGGGGGCCGCACCTACGAGCAGTACTTC. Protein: CASSLPGGRTYEQYF.

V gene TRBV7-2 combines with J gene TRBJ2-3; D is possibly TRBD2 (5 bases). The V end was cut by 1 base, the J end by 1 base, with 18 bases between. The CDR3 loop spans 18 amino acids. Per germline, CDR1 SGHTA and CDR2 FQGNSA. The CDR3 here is CASSLVRAGLVGTDTQYF. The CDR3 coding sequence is TGTGCCAGCAGCTTAGTAAGGGCGGGCCTGGTGGGCACAGATACGCAGTATTTT. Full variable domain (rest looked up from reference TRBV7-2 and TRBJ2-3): GAGVSQSPSNKVTEKGKDVELRCDPISGHTALYWYRQSLGQGLEFLIYFQGNSAPDKSGLPSDRFSAERTGGSVSTLTIQRTQQEDSAVYLCASSLVRAGLVGTDTQYFGPGTRLTVL.

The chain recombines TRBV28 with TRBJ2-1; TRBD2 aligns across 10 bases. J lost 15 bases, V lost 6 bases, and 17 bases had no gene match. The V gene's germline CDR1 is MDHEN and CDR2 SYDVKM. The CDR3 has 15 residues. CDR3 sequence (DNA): TGTGCCAGCAGCGTAGGACTAGCGGAAGCCGGCGTAGGGTTCTTC. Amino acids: CASSVGLAEAGVGFF.

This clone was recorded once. The CDR3 protein is CASSHPTGGFGYTF. The CDR3 DNA reads TGTGCCAGCAGCCACCCCACAGGGGGCTTTGGCTACACCTTC. V is TRBV11-2 and J is TRBJ1-2, with 9 bases fitting TRBD1. The CDR3 runs to 14 residues. V shed 5 bases, J shed 7 bases, and the junction held 8 bases outside the gene matches. CDR1 SGHAT and CDR2 FQNNGV come from the germline V gene.

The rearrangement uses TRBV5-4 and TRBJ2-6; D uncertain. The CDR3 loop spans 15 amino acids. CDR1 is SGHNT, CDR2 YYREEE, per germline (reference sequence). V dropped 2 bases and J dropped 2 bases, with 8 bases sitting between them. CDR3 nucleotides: TGTGCCAGCAGCTTCAGTTCCACTGGGGCCAACGTCCTGACTTTC. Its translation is CASSFSSTGANVLTF.

The CDR3 nucleotides read TGTGCCAGCAGCTTAGAAACAGGAACGAACACCGGGGAGCTGTTTTTT. Its translation: CASSLETGTNTGELFF. The chain is built from TRBV7-8 and TRBJ2-2, with D possibly being TRBD1 (5 bases). The V gene's germline CDR1 is SGHVS and CDR2 FQNEAQ. V lost 1 base, J lost 0 bases, and 9 bases lay in between. The CDR3 is 16 amino acids.

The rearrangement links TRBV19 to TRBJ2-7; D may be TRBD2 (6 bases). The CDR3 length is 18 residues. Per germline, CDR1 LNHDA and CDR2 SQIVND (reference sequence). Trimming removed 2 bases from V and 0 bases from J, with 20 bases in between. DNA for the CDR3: TGTGCCAGTAGTATAAAGGGGATATTTGAGGGAGGCTCCTACGAGCAGTACTTC. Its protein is CASSIKGIFEGGSYEQYF. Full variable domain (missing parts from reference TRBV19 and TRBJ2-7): DGGITQSPKYLFRKEGQNVTLSCEQNLNHDAMYWYRQDPGQGLRLIYYSQIVNDFQKGDIAEGYSVSREKKESFPLTVTSAQKNPTAFYLCASSIKGIFEGGSYEQYFGPGTRLTVT.

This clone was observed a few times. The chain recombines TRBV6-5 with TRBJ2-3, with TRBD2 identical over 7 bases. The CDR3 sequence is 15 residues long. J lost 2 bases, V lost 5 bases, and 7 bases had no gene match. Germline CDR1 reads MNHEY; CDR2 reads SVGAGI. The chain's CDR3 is CASSSGIFFTDTQYF. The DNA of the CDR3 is TGTGCCAGCAGTAGCGGGATCTTTTTCACAGATACGCAGTATTTT.

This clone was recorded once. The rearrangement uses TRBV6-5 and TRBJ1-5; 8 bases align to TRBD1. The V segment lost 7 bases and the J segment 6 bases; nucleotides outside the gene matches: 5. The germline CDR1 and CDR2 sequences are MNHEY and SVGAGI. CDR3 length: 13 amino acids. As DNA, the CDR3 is TGTGCCAGCAATGCACAGGGGGGTCAGCCCCAGCATTTT. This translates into CASNAQGGQPQHF.

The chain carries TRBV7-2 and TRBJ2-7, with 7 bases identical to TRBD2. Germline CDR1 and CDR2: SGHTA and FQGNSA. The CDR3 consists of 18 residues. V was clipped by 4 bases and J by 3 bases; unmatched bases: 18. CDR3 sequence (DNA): TGTGCCAGCAGCTACCGGGGCGAAATGATAGCGGGTCACTACGAGCAGTACTTC. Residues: CASSYRGEMIAGHYEQYF. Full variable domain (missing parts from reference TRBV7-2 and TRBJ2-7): GAGVSQSPSNKVTEKGKDVELRCDPISGHTALYWYRQSLGQGLEFLIYFQGNSAPDKSGLPSDRFSAERTGGSVSTLTIQRTQQEDSAVYLCASSYRGEMIAGHYEQYFGPGTRLTVT.

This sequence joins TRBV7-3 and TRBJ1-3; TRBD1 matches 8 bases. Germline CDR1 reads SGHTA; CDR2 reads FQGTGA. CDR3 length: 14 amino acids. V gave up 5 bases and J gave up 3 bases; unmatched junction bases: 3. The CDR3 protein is CASSQGAGGNTIYF. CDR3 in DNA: TGTGCCAGCAGCCAGGGGGCGGGTGGAAACACCATATATTTT. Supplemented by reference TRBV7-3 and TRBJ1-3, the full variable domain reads GAGVSQTPSNKVTEKGKYVELRCDPISGHTALYWYRQSLGQGPEFLIYFQGTGAADDSGLPNDRFFAVRPEGSVSTLKIQRTERGDSAVYLCASSQGAGGNTIYFGEGSWLTVV.

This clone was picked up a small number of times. CDR3 in amino acids: CSARQIPEQYF. In nucleotides, the CDR3 is TGCAGTGCCCGACAGATCCCCGAGCAGTACTTC. The chain links TRBV20-1 to TRBJ2-7, with D possibly being TRBD1 (5 bases). Per the germline V gene, CDR1 is DFQATT and CDR2 is SNEGSKA (reference sequence). The CDR3 consists of 11 residues. Trimming removed 6 bases at V and 6 bases at J, with 12 bases between.

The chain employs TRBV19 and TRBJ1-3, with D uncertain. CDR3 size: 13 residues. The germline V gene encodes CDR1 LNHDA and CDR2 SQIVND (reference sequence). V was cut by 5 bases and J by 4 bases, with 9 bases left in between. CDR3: CASSPGGGNTIYF. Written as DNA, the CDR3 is TGTGCCAGTAGTCCCGGAGGGGGAAACACCATATATTTT.

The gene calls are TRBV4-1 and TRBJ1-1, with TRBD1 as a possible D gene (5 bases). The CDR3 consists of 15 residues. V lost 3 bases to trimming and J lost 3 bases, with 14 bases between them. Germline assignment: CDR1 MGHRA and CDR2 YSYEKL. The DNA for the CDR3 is TGCGCCAGCAGCCATACAGGCCCCGAGGACACTGAAGCTTTCTTT. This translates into CASSHTGPEDTEAFF.

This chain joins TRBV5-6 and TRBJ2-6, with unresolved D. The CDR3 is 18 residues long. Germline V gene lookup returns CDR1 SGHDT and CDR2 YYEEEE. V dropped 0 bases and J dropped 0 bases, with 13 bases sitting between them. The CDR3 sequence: CASSLDSRTLSGANVLTF. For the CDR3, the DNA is TGTGCCAGCAGCTTGGACAGCCGTACCCTCTCTGGGGCCAACGTCCTGACTTTC. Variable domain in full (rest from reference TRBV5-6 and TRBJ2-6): DAGVTQSPTHLIKTRGQQVTLRCSPKSGHDTVSWYQQALGQGPQFIFQYYEEEERQRGNFPDRFSGHQFPNYSSELNVNALLLGDSALYLCASSLDSRTLSGANVLTFGAGSRLTVL.

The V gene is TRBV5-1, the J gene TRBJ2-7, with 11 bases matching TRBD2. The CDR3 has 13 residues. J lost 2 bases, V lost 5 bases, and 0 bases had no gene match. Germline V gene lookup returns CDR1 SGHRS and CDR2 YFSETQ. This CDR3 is CASRLAGAYEQYF. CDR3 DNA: TGCGCCAGCAGACTAGCGGGGGCCTACGAGCAGTACTTC.